Detailed here is one T cell receptor (beta chain). The CDR3 length is 16 residues. The V segment lost 5 bases and the J segment 0 bases; nucleotides outside the gene matches: 5. Looked up from germline, CDR1 is SGHTA and CDR2 is FQGTGA. This entry belongs to a study of tumor T cells in aggressive B-cell lymphoma. This table comes from immunoSEQ multiplex PCR, and its TCRdb copy is limited to in-frame clones, with some not included. Of thousands of clones detected, 85% to 95% appear once; the ten largest clones hold over 3.5%. The sequence was collected from an adult with diffuse large B cell lymphoma. The rearrangement joins TRBV7-3 to TRBJ2-2, with 8 bases aligning to TRBD2. The sequencing sample was made of tumor tissue. The CDR3 here is CASSPLGLANTGELFF. The CDR3 nucleotides read TGTGCCAGCAGCCCTCTGGGACTAGCGAACACCGGGGAGCTGTTTTTT.